What follows are 10 T cell receptor beta chains derived from one specimen sequenced in a study of Graves' ophthalmopathy and Graves' hyperthyroidism. The authors amplified TCR beta CDR3 regions, and they did so from RNA transcripts for repertoire sequencing. The first-round RT-PCR employed HTBI primers together with the Qiagen OneStep RT-PCR kit. A multiplex PCR was then performed as the second round. TCRdb processed the multiplex PCR reads anew with MiXCR; each CDR3 protein has one entry. This table holds a few hundred thousand distinct CDR3 sequences, approximately 15% found once. Material for sequencing was peripheral blood. Receptors were obtained from a woman between 18 and 29 years old with stable Graves' hyperthyroidism.

This clonotype has ten or more counts. The gene calls are TRBV7-2 and TRBJ2-7; D could derive from TRBD1 or TRBD2 (5 bases each). V was clipped by 1 base and J by 7 bases, with 11 bases between them. Looked up from germline, CDR1 is SGHTA and CDR2 is FQGNSA. The CDR3 is 13 amino acids. CDR3 sequence reads: CASSLDEGREQYF. The CDR3 DNA follows: TGTGCCAGCAGCTTAGATGAGGGGCGAGAGCAGTACTTC.

This clonotype was observed at least ten times. J is TRBJ1-2 and V is TRBV20-1; unclear D gene. Germline CDR1 reads DFQATT; CDR2 reads SNEGSKA (reference sequence). The CDR3 totals 16 residues. V lost 1 base, J lost 6 bases, and 21 bases lay in between. DNA of the CDR3: TGCAGTGCTAGAGCCCTACACGCGGAGCCGTTTGATGGCTACACCTTC. It is translated as CSARALHAEPFDGYTF.

This clonotype has a handful of counts. The V gene is TRBV6-1, the J gene TRBJ1-2; 12 positions match TRBD1. Germline V gene lookup returns CDR1 MNHNS and CDR2 SASEGT. The CDR3 is 15 residues long. Losses at the gene ends were 6 bases for V and 8 bases for J; bases not matched to a gene: 10. The CDR3 region is CASSVLGTGGEGYTF. CDR3 in DNA: TGTGCCAGCAGCGTACTAGGGACAGGGGGCGAGGGCTACACCTTC.

This clonotype has at least ten counts. A far more abundant clone sits one base away, making this likely a read error. The chain is built from TRBV7-9 and TRBJ1-1; D unresolved. This CDR3 spans 13 amino acids. Germline CDR1 and CDR2: SEHNR and FQNEAQ (reference sequence). The chain's CDR3 is CASSLGGNTEASF. CDR3 in DNA: TGTGCCAGCAGCTTAGGAGGGAACACTGAAGCTTCCTTT.

The J gene is TRBJ2-7, the V gene TRBV11-1; the D is unclear. V lost 4 bases, J lost 1 base, and 17 bases lay in between. CDR3 size: 16 residues. From germline, CDR1 is SGHAT and CDR2 FQDESV (reference sequence). The CDR3 here is CASSSPSPSESYEQYF. The CDR3 DNA is TGTGCCAGCAGCTCCCCCTCCCCTTCGGAATCCTACGAGCAGTACTTC.

This clonotype was picked up many times. This CDR3 reads CASEFESLGGNTIYF. The CDR3 DNA is TGTGCCAGCGAGTTCGAGTCCCTCGGTGGAAACACCATATATTTT. The chain is built from TRBV6-5 and TRBJ1-3; D is unclear. Trimming shortened V by 8 bases and J by 3 bases, and 17 bases separated the two germline ends. The CDR3 runs to 15 residues. Germline CDR1 is MNHEY and CDR2 is SVGAGI.

The chain combines TRBV29-1 with TRBJ1-1, with 7 bases lining up with TRBD1. Germline CDR1 and CDR2: SQVTM and ANQGSEA. V was clipped by 6 bases and J by 0 bases; unmatched bases: 4. The CDR3 is 13 amino acids. The CDR3 region is CSVARGLNTEAFF. In nucleotides, the CDR3 is TGCAGCGTCGCCAGGGGGTTGAACACTGAAGCTTTCTTT.

This clonotype was seen many times. The chain is built from TRBV20-1 and TRBJ1-1, with TRBD1 identical over 7 bases. Germline V gene lookup returns CDR1 DFQATT and CDR2 SNEGSKA (reference sequence). The CDR3 totals 15 residues. The ends lost 0 bases at V and 0 bases at J; junction bases unmatched: 4. CDR3 sequence (DNA): TGCAGTGCTAGAGATAGGGGACAGTTGAACACTGAAGCTTTCTTT. The encoded protein is CSARDRGQLNTEAFF.

This clonotype was counted many times. V usage is TRBV19 and J usage is TRBJ1-1, with D uncertain. The germline V and J ends were trimmed by 8 bases and 1 base, with 11 bases remaining between them. This CDR3 is 13 amino acids long. CDR1 is LNHDA, CDR2 SQIVND, per germline (reference sequence). The CDR3 spells CASRPDGNTEAFF. For the CDR3, the DNA is TGTGCCAGTCGACCGGATGGGAACACTGAAGCTTTCTTT.

The chain carries TRBV6-2 or TRBV6-3 and TRBJ1-1; no clear D gene. This CDR3 comprises 13 residues. V lost 6 bases and J lost 5, with 13 bases in between. Germline-derived CDR1 and CDR2 are MNHEY and SVGEGT. This CDR3 reads CASSLQTWTEAFF. The CDR3 region has the DNA TGTGCCAGCAGCCTACAGACGTGGACTGAAGCTTTCTTT.